This T cell receptor (beta chain) was identified during a study of beta chain features in type 1 diabetes. Study observations and caveats: Any role of HLA type in TCRB rearrangement remained unresolved here.

Of the isolated RNA, all was reverse transcribed, and so the sequenced material was expressed TCRB transcripts. The table came from immunoSEQ multiplex PCR; TCRdb's copy has only in-frame clones and leaves some out. The table lists approximately 120,000 clones, 30% to 50% of them singletons. CDR3 length: 11 amino acids. The V end was cut by 5 bases, the J end by 7 bases, with 9 bases between. Germline values: CDR1 SGHTA, CDR2 FQGNSA. This clone was seen repeatedly, ten times or more. No antigen is known for it. This clonotype was obtained from a woman between 18 and 29 years old in good health. The chain combines TRBV7-2 with TRBJ2-7; D is perhaps TRBD2 (5 bases). The sample was stem cell memory CD4+ T cells from blood. In DNA, the CDR3 is TGTGCCAGCAGCACCCGGAGGGAGCAGTACTTC. This translates into CASSTRREQYF.